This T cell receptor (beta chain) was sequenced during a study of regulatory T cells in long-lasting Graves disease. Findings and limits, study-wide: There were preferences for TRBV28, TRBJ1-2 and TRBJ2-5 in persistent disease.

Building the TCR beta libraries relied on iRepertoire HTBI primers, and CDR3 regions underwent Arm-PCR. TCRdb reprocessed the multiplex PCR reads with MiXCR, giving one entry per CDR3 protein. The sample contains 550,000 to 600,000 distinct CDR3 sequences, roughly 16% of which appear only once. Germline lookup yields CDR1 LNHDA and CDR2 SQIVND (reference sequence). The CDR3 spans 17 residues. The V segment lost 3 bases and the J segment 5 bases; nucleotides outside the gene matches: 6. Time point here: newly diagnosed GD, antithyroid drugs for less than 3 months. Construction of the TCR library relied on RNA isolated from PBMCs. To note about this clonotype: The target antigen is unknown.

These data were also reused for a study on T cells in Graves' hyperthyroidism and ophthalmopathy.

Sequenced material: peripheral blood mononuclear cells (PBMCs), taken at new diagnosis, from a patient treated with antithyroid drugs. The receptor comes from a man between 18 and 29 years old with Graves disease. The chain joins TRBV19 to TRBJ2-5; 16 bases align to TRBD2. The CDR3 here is CASSIGGLAGGTETQYF. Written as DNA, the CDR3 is TGTGCCAGTAGTATTGGGGGACTAGCGGGAGGGACTGAGACCCAGTACTTC. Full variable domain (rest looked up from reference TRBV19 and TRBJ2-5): DGGITQSPKYLFRKEGQNVTLSCEQNLNHDAMYWYRQDPGQGLRLIYYSQIVNDFQKGDIAEGYSVSREKKESFPLTVTSAQKNPTAFYLCASSIGGLAGGTETQYFGPGTRLLVL.